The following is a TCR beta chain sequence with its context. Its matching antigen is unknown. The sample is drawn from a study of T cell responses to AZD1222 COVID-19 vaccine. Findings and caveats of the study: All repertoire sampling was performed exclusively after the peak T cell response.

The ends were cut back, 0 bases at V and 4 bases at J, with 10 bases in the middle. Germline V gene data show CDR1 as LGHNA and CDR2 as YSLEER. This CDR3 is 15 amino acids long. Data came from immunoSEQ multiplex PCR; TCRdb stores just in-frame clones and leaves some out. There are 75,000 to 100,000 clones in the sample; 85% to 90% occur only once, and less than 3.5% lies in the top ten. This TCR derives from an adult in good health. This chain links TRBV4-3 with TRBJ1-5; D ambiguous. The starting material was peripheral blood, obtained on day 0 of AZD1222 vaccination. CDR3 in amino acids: CASSQDSMANQPQHF. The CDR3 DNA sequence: TGCGCCAGCAGCCAAGATTCCATGGCTAATCAGCCCCAGCATTTT.